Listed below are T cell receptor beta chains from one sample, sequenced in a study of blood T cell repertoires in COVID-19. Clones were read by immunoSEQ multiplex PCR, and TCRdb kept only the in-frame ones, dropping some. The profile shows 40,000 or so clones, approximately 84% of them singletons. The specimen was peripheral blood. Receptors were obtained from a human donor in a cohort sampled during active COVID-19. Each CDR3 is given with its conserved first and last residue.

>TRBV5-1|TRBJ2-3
CASSLAARGGTDTQYF
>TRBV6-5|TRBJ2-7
CASSRDRTEQYF
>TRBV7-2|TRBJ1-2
CASSQTGYGYTF
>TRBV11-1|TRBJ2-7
CASSLGGRWQYF
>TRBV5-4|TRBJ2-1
CASSSSTTGGNEQFF
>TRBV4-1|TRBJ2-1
CASNVNVAGSEQFF
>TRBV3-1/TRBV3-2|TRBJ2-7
CASSQGGGYEQYF
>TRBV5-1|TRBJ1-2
CASSPGQDYGYTF
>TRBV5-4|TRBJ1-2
CASSTRDRVWTSYGYTF
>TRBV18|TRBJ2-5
CASSPPAAGGRETQYF
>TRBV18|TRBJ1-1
CASSVRAGGMNTEAFF
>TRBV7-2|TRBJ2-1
CASSLMGGGLSEQFF
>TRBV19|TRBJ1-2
CASKMAGGYGYTF
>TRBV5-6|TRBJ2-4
CASSRRRVHIQYF
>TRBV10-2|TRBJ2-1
CASRAQGINEQFF
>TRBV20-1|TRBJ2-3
CSASRGVRDTQYF
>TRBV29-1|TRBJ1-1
CSVGGRGANTEAFF
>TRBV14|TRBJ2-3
CASSQLAGGFHTQYF
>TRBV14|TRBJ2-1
CASTSGAYNEQFF
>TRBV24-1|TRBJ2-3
CATSGGAGVRTQYF
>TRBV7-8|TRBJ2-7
CASSLEGISYEQYF
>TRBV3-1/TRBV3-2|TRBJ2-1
CASSQRGAGIEQFF
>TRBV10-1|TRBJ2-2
CARTSGGAGTGELFF
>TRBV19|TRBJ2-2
CASSIRGPGTGELFF
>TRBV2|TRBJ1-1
CASSDWGGNTEAFF
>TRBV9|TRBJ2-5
CASSVDPGGSETQYF
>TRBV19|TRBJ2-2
CASSIRGTGELFF
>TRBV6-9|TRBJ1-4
CASRGQGLEKLFF
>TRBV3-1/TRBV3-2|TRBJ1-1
CASSHAGTNTEAFF
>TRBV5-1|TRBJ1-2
CASSFGQGTYYGYTF